This entry concerns a single T cell receptor (beta chain). The antigen remains unidentified. Other DNA sequences from this sample encode an identical CDR3 as well. The sample originates from a study of beta chain features in type 1 diabetes. Since all of the isolated RNA was reverse transcribed, expressed TCRB transcripts were what got sequenced. Data came from immunoSEQ multiplex PCR; TCRdb stores just in-frame clones and leaves some out. The sample shows under 300,000 clones, less than 35% of them seen only once. Markers CD45RO/CCR7/CD25/CD127/CD95/CD27 served to sort CD4+ naive, central memory, regulatory and stem cell-like memory cells. Whole-study findings and limits: In these data, an HLA type influence on TCRB rearrangement remained unresolved.

The germline V and J ends were trimmed by 0 bases and 2 bases, with 9 bases remaining between them. The germline gives CDR1 MNHEY, CDR2 SVGAGI. The CDR3 runs to 15 residues. The sequenced sample was central memory CD4+ T cells from blood. This TCR was sampled from a young man in good health. The rearrangement uses TRBV6-5 and TRBJ2-3; D ambiguous. This CDR3 reads CASSYSGPPTDTQYF. The CDR3 region has the DNA TGTGCCAGCAGTTACTCTGGGCCCCCCACAGATACGCAGTATTTT.